The table lists the clone carrying this T cell receptor (beta chain) with a count of one. What it recognizes is unknown. The sample is drawn from a study of vaccination effects on CD4 cells after COVID-19. Study-level background: Either the BNT162b2 or mRNA-1273 vaccine was given to participants in two doses.

Using immunoSEQ multiplex PCR, the repertoire was profiled, and TCRdb retains in-frame clones only, with some absent. This sample yields 70,000 to 85,000 clones, of which roughly four fifths are seen a single time; approximately 2% belongs to the top ten. The CDR3 is 13 amino acids. Germline V CDR1 and CDR2: SGHDT, YYEEEE. The V gene lost 1 base and the J gene lost 4 bases, with 9 bases spanning the gap. After roughly 11 days in culture, the CD4+ T cells were isolated. The sequence came from a human donor who received a COVID-19 vaccine. Sequenced here: CD4+ T cells from PBMCs cultured without peptide, sampled before COVID-19 vaccination. The chain carries TRBV5-6 and TRBJ2-7; the D is unclear. The CDR3 protein is CASSLSGGYEQYV. The CDR3 DNA follows: TGTGCCAGCAGCTTGAGTGGCGGTTACGAGCAGTACGTC.